A selection of T cell receptor beta chains follows, all from one sample in a study of CD8 T cells in Susac syndrome. TCRdb re-analysed the immunoSEQ multiplex PCR reads in MiXCR, keeping a single row per CDR3 protein. In the table there are some 110,000 distinct CDR3 sequences, roughly 95% of which are singletons. The sample consisted of CD8+ T cells from PBMCs. The receptor set was obtained from a human donor with Susac syndrome. The CDR3 runs from the conserved cysteine through the conserved F or W. Each record gives: D gene, clone size, V gene, J gene, CDR3 protein, CDR3 DNA. The D gene is left open where the match is weak. Clone size is given for some rows only: seen once, a few or many times, or a class if the clone is expanded.

>TRBD1|.|TRBV9|TRBJ2-3
CASSTGGGRTDTQYF
TGTGCCAGCAGCACAGGGGGAGGAAGGACAGATACGCAGTATTTT
>TRBD1|.|TRBV14|TRBJ1-6
CASSQEQGSNSPLHF
TGTGCCAGCAGCCAAGAACAGGGGTCGAATTCACCCCTCCACTTT
>.|once|TRBV6-6|TRBJ1-5
CASSQLGGQQPQHF
TGTGCCAGCAGTCAGCTTGGGGGGCAGCAGCCCCAGCATTTT
>.|.|TRBV9|TRBJ2-3
CASSVAGLRTDTQYF
TGTGCCAGCAGCGTAGCAGGGCTGCGGACAGATACGCAGTATTTT
>.|few|TRBV11-2|TRBJ2-3
CASRPSSSTTDTQYF
TGTGCCAGCCGCCCCAGCTCCTCTACCACAGATACGCAGTATTTT
>TRBD2|once|TRBV20-1|TRBJ2-1
CSARDPPTSGGRSYNEQFF
TGCAGTGCTAGAGATCCCCCGACTAGCGGGGGTAGGTCCTACAATGAGCAGTTCTTC
>.|.|TRBV12-3/TRBV12-4|TRBJ2-2
CASRPLGGNTGELFF
TGTGCCAGCAGACCCCTAGGTGGGAACACCGGGGAGCTGTTTTTT
>.|.|TRBV12-3/TRBV12-4|TRBJ2-6
CASSFRSGANVLTF
TGTGCCAGCAGTTTCAGATCTGGGGCCAACGTCCTGACTTTC
>.|.|TRBV7-9|TRBJ2-2
CASSLGGRGELFF
TGTGCCAGCAGCTTAGGAGGACGCGGGGAGCTGTTTTTT
>.|.|TRBV5-6|TRBJ1-5
CASSIGWGSNQPQHF
TGTGCCAGCAGCATAGGTTGGGGTAGCAATCAGCCCCAGCATTTT
>.|.|TRBV11-1|TRBJ2-1
CASSLSSEWEQFF
TGTGCCAGCAGCTTAAGCTCGGAATGGGAGCAGTTCTTC
>TRBD1|.|TRBV2|TRBJ1-1
CASSEGGQGTPAFF
TGTGCCAGCAGTGAGGGGGGACAGGGGACTCCAGCTTTCTTT
>.|once|TRBV24-1|TRBJ2-3
CATAGGGAGDTQYF
TGTGCCACTGCCGGAGGGGGGGCAGGGGATACGCAGTATTTT
>TRBD1|.|TRBV13|TRBJ2-7
CASSSRQGPYEQYF
TGTGCCAGCAGCTCCCGACAGGGACCCTACGAGCAGTACTTC
>.|.|TRBV15|TRBJ1-1
CATSPDGNTEAFF
TGTGCCACCAGCCCAGACGGGAACACTGAAGCTTTCTTT
>TRBD2|.|TRBV20-1|TRBJ2-3
CSASFGGASTDTQYF
TGCAGTGCTAGTTTCGGGGGGGCATCCACAGATACGCAGTATTTT
>.|few|TRBV3-1|TRBJ1-2
CASSQDRGGNYGYTF
TGTGCCAGCAGCCAAGATCGGGGGGGGAACTATGGCTACACCTTC
>TRBD1|.|TRBV20-1|TRBJ1-3
CSARPQGIGNTIYF
TGCAGTGCTAGGCCACAGGGGATAGGAAACACCATATATTTT
>.|.|TRBV5-4|TRBJ2-5
CASSVAGVRETQYF
TGTGCCAGCAGCGTAGCAGGGGTCAGGGAGACCCAGTACTTC
>.|once|TRBV7-2|TRBJ1-1
CASSLEERGARTEAFF
TGTGCCAGCAGCTTAGAGGAGAGGGGAGCCCGCACTGAAGCTTTCTTT
>TRBD2|.|TRBV5-6|TRBJ2-1
CASVLSGGRSHEQFF
TGTGCCAGCGTACTTAGCGGGGGGCGGTCTCATGAGCAGTTCTTC
>TRBD1|few|TRBV6-1|TRBJ2-5
CASRSGTGDGQETQYF
TGTGCCAGCAGGTCCGGGACAGGGGACGGGCAAGAGACCCAGTACTTC
>.|.|TRBV20-1|TRBJ1-1
CSATARTKNTEAFF
TGCAGTGCTACGGCAAGGACAAAGAACACTGAAGCTTTCTTT
>.|.|TRBV2|TRBJ1-1
CASSDTGNTEAFF
TGTGCCAGCAGTGATACGGGGAACACTGAAGCTTTCTTT
>TRBD2|.|TRBV5-4|TRBJ2-7
CASSPSGARGEQYF
TGTGCCAGCAGCCCCAGCGGGGCAAGAGGCGAGCAGTACTTC
>TRBD1|.|TRBV9|TRBJ1-5
CASSPRGNSNQPQHF
TGTGCCAGCAGCCCCAGGGGGAACTCCAATCAGCCCCAGCATTTT
>.|.|TRBV4-1|TRBJ1-2
CASSPGLDSYTF
TGCGCCAGCAGCCCCGGGTTGGATAGCTACACCTTC
>TRBD1|few|TRBV7-3|TRBJ2-1
CASSDRDRDSAYNEQFF
TGTGCCAGCAGCGACCGGGACAGGGATTCGGCATACAATGAGCAGTTCTTC
>TRBD2|once|TRBV29-1|TRBJ2-3
CSTGTSGEDTQYF
TGCAGCACCGGGACTAGCGGGGAAGATACGCAGTATTTT
>TRBD1|.|TRBV4-3|TRBJ1-2
CASSQETGTELGDGYTF
TGCGCCAGCAGCCAAGAGACCGGGACAGAGCTTGGGGATGGCTACACCTTC
>.|.|TRBV23-1|TRBJ1-5
CASSQSSPAYSNQPQHF
TGCGCCAGCAGTCAATCCAGTCCAGCCTATAGCAATCAGCCCCAGCATTTT
>TRBD2|.|TRBV11-1|TRBJ2-1
CASSFIGGADEQFF
TGTGCCAGCAGCTTTATCGGGGGGGCGGATGAGCAGTTCTTC
>.|.|TRBV7-3|TRBJ2-1
CASGGQLNNEQFF
TGTGCCAGCGGGGGACAACTTAACAATGAGCAGTTCTTC
>.|.|TRBV20-1|TRBJ1-6
CSAGPNSPLHF
TGCAGTGCTGGCCCGAATTCACCCCTCCACTTT
>.|.|TRBV12-3/TRBV12-4|TRBJ1-5
CASSSISNQPQHF
TGTGCCAGCAGTTCCATTAGCAATCAGCCCCAGCATTTT
>TRBD2|once|TRBV11-2|TRBJ2-5
CASSLDQWSGGAQETQYF
TGTGCCAGCAGCTTAGATCAATGGAGCGGGGGGGCCCAAGAGACCCAGTACTTC
>.|.|TRBV6-6|TRBJ2-7
CASSYSSTGSYEQYF
TGTGCCAGCAGTTACTCGAGCACAGGGTCCTACGAGCAGTACTTC
>.|once|TRBV7-8|TRBJ2-3
CASRHLADTQYF
TGTGCCAGCCGCCATCTAGCTGATACGCAGTATTTT
>TRBD1|.|TRBV3-1|TRBJ2-1
CASSLRDRVDEQFF
TGTGCCAGCAGCCTCCGGGACAGGGTCGATGAGCAGTTCTTC
>.|.|TRBV12-3/TRBV12-4|TRBJ1-1
CASSINLNTEAFF
TGTGCCAGCAGCATCAACCTGAACACTGAAGCTTTCTTT
>.|.|TRBV6-2/TRBV6-3|TRBJ2-7
CASSYSPGLGSYEQYF
TGTGCCAGCAGTTACTCTCCGGGCCTCGGGAGCTACGAGCAGTACTTC
>.|.|TRBV12-3/TRBV12-4|TRBJ1-2
CASSLAGGNYGYTF
TGTGCCAGCAGTTTGGCGGGGGGTAACTATGGCTACACCTTC
>TRBD2|.|TRBV3-1|TRBJ2-3
CASSHLLAGGPTDTQYF
TGTGCCAGCAGCCATCTCCTAGCGGGGGGACCCACAGATACGCAGTATTTT